These T cell receptor beta chains were read from a single sample in a study of a mutant IDH1 vaccine in newly diagnosed glioma. Antigen specificity for these receptors is unknown. Generated by immunoSEQ multiplex PCR, the TCRdb table keeps only in-frame clones and is missing some. The sample records under 70,000 clones, roughly four fifths being singletons. Sequencing used PBMCs, obtained from a glioma patient whose treatment included an IDH1 peptide vaccine. The receptor source for this set is a woman between 50 and 59 years old with glioma. Each CDR3 is given with its conserved first and last residue. D genes are given only for firm matches. Not all rows give a size; the values are once, few, many and, for expanded clones, a class.

CASSISRTGDQPQHF | TGTGCCAGTAGTATTTCTAGGACGGGGGATCAGCCCCAGCATTTT | . | TRBJ1-5 | TRBV19 | .
CSVSWLGPEETQYF | TGCAGCGTGTCATGGCTCGGGCCCGAGGAGACCCAGTACTTC | . | TRBJ2-5 | TRBV29-1 | .
CASSLQGPTDTQYF | TGCGCCAGCAGCTTGCAGGGACCTACAGATACGCAGTATTTT | . | TRBJ2-3 | TRBV5-1 | .
CASSASGQGAIYGYTF | TGTGCCAGCAGTGCCTCGGGACAGGGGGCAATATATGGCTACACCTTC | . | TRBJ1-2 | TRBV6-1 | TRBD1
CASTWGGGTDTQYF | TGTGCCAGCACCTGGGGGGGTGGCACAGATACGCAGTATTTT | . | TRBJ2-3 | TRBV6-5 | TRBD2
CASSRTGSGNTIYF | TGTGCCAGCAGCCGGACAGGGTCGGGAAACACCATATATTTT | . | TRBJ1-3 | TRBV7-2 | TRBD1
CASSYSGGVTEAFF | TGTGCCAGCAGTTACTCGGGGGGAGTCACTGAAGCTTTCTTT | . | TRBJ1-1 | TRBV6-5 | .
CASTRQGAGEKLFF | TGTGCCAGTACCAGACAGGGGGCGGGTGAAAAACTGTTTTTT | . | TRBJ1-4 | TRBV19 | TRBD1
CASSRGGAEAGELFF | TGTGCCAGCAGCCGCGGGGGGGCCGAGGCCGGGGAGCTGTTTTTT | . | TRBJ2-2 | TRBV4-2 | TRBD2
CASSSGGVQETQYF | TGTGCCAGCAGTAGCGGGGGGGTTCAAGAGACCCAGTACTTC | . | TRBJ2-5 | TRBV6-5 | TRBD2
CASSRGGPGNTIYF | TGTGCCAGCAGTCGCGGGGGACCTGGAAACACCATATATTTT | . | TRBJ1-3 | TRBV6-5 | .
CASSSGFTYNSPLHF | TGTGCCAGCAGTTCAGGGTTCACCTATAATTCACCCCTCCACTTT | few | TRBJ1-6 | TRBV27 | .
CASSWGGQAYGYTF | TGTGCCAGCAGTTGGGGCGGCCAGGCATATGGCTACACCTTC | . | TRBJ1-2 | TRBV27 | .
CASSRGGVGYGYTF | TGTGCCAGCAGTCGGGGGGGCGTCGGGTATGGCTACACCTTC | . | TRBJ1-2 | TRBV6-5 | .